This TCR beta chain stems from a study of T cells in Graves' hyperthyroidism and ophthalmopathy. TCR beta CDR3 regions were amplified from RNA. TCR CDR3 underwent first-round RT-PCR with the HTBI primer set. From the multiplex PCR reads, TCRdb called clonotypes with MiXCR, one entry per CDR3 protein. The sample has a few hundred thousand distinct CDR3 sequences; around 20% are singletons. The CDR3 covers 14 residues. Trimming pared 3 bases from V and 5 bases from J, leaving 13 bases between. This clonotype occurred many times. The rearrangement uses TRBV12-3 or TRBV12-4 and TRBJ1-2; no reliable D call. The clonotype was recovered from a man younger than 35 with Graves' hyperthyroidism. The specimen sequenced was blood. The CDR3 protein is CASSLGRILYGYTF. CDR3 DNA: TGTGCCAGCAGTTTGGGCAGAATTCTTTATGGCTACACCTTC.